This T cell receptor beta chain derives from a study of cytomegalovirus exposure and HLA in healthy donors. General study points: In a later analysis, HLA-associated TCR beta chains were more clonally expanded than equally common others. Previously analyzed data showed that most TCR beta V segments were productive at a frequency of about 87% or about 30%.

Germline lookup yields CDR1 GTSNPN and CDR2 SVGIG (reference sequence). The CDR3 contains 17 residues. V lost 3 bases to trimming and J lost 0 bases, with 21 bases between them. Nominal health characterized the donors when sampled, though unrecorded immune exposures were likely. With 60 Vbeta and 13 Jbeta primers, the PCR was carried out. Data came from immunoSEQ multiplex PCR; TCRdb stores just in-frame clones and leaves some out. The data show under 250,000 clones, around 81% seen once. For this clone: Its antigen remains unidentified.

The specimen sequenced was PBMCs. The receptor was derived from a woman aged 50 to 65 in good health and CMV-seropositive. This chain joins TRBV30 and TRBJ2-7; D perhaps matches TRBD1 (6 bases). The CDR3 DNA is TGTGCCTGGAGCGGGGCAGGGGATTATTTCAGCTCCTACGAGCAGTACTTC. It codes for CAWSGAGDYFSSYEQYF.